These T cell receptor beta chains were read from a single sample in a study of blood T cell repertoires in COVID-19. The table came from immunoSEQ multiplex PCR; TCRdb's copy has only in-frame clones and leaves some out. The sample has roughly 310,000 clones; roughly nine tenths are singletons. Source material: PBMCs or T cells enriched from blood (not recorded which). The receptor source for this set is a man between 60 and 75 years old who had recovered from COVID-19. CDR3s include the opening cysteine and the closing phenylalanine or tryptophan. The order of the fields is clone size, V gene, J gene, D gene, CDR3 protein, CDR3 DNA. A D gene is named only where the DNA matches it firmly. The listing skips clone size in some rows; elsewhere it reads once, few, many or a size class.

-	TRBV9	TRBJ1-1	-	CASSVTVNTEAFF	TGTGCCAGCAGCGTGACAGTGAACACTGAAGCTTTCTTT
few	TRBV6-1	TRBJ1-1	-	CASSETYNTEAFF	TGTGCCAGCAGTGAAACCTACAACACTGAAGCTTTCTTT
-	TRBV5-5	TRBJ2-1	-	CASSFGYNEQFF	TGTGCCAGCAGCTTCGGCTACAATGAGCAGTTCTTC
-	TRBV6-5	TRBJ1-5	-	CATRRDYSNQPQHF	TGTGCCACCAGAAGGGACTATAGCAATCAGCCCCAGCATTTT
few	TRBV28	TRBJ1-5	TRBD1	CASSFDREGNQPQHF	TGTGCCAGCAGTTTCGACAGGGAAGGGAATCAGCCCCAGCATTTT
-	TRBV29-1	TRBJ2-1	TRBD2	CSAQISGGDNEQFF	TGCAGCGCGCAAATTAGCGGGGGTGACAATGAGCAGTTCTTC
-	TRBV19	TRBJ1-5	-	CASRDRYSNQPQHF	TGTGCCAGTAGAGACAGATATAGCAATCAGCCCCAGCATTTT
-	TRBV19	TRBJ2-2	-	CASSENTGELFF	TGTGCCAGCTCAGAGAACACCGGGGAGCTGTTTTTT
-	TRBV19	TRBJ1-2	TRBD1	CASSKTGGVYGYTF	TGTGCCAGTAGTAAGACAGGGGGCGTCTATGGCTACACCTTC
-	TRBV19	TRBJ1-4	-	CASTARDSLNEKLFF	TGTGCCAGTACAGCCCGCGACAGCTTGAATGAAAAACTGTTTTTT